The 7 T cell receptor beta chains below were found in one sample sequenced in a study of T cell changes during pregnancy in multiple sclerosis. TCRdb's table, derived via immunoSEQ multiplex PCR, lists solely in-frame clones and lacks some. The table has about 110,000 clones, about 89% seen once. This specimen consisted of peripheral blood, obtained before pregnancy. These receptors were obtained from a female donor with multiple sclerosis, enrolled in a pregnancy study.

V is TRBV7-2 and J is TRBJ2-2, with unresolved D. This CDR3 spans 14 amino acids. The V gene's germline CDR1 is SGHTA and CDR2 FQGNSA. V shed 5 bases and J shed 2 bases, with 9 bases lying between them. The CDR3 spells CASSPGFNTGELFF. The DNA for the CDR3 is TGTGCCAGCAGCCCGGGTTTTAACACCGGGGAGCTGTTTTTT.

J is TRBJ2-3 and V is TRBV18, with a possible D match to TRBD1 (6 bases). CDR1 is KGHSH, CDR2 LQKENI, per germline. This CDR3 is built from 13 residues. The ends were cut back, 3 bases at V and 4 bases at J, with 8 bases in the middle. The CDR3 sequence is CASSPKGADTQYF. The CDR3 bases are TGTGCCAGCTCACCGAAGGGGGCAGATACGCAGTATTTT.

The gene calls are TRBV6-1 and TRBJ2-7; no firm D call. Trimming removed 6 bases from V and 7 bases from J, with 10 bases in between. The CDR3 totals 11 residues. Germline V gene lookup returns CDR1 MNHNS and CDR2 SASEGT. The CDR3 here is CASSDIREQYF. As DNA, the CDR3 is TGTGCCAGCAGCGACATACGGGAGCAGTACTTC.

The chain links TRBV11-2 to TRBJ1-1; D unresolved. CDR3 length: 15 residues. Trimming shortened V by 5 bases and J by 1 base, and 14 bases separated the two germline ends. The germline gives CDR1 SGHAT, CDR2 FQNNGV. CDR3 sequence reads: CASSRLGRANTEAFF. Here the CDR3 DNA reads TGTGCCAGCAGCCGACTGGGGAGGGCGAACACTGAAGCTTTCTTT.

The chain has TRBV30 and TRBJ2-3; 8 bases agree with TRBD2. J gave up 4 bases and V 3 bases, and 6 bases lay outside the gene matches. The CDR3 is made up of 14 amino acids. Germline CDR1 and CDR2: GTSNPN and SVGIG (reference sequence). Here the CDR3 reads CAWSEGTSADTQYF. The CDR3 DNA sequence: TGTGCCTGGAGCGAAGGGACTAGTGCAGATACGCAGTATTTT. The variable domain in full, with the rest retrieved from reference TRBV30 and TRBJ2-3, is SQTIHQWPATLVQPVGSPLSLECTVEGTSNPNLYWYRQAAGRGLQLLFYSVGIGQISSEVPQNLSASRPQDRQFILSSKKLLLSDSGFYLCAWSEGTSADTQYFGPGTRLTVL.

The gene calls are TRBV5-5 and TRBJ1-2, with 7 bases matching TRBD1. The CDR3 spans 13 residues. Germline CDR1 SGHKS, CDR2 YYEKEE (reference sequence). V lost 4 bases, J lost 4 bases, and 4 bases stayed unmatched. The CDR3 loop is CASSLQGPYGYTF. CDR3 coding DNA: TGTGCCAGCAGCCTACAGGGGCCCTATGGCTACACCTTC.

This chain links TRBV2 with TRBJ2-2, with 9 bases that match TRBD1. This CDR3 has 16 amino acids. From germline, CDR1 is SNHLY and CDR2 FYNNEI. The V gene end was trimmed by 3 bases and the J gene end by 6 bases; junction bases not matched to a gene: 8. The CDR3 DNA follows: TGTGCCAGCAGTGACTCCGGGACAGGGATGTCCGGGGAGCTGTTTTTT. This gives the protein CASSDSGTGMSGELFF.